This TCR beta chain was profiled in a study of T cell responses to AZD1222 COVID-19 vaccine. This CDR3 comprises 12 residues. Between the trimmed V and J ends, which lost 2 bases and 8 bases, there was a span of 6 bases. Germline loops: CDR1 LNHNV, CDR2 YYDKDF (reference sequence). Study findings and constraints: Recipients of two AZD1222 doses showed rising Spike-specific TCR breadth and depth.

To note about this clone: As yet, its antigen is unknown.

The assay was immunoSEQ multiplex PCR, and TCRdb's table has in-frame clones only and misses some. The data show some 120,000 clones, roughly nine tenths seen once. The chain carries TRBV15 and TRBJ1-4, with D possibly TRBD1 on 5 matching bases. This clonotype originated in an adult in good health. The material was peripheral blood, obtained on day 0 of AZD1222 vaccination. The CDR3: CATSRQGEKLFF. The CDR3 DNA is TGTGCCACCAGCAGACAGGGAGAAAAACTGTTTTTT.